The rows below give T cell receptor beta chains drawn from one sample of a study of radiotherapy plus CTLA-4 blockade in lung cancer. TCRdb keeps only in-frame clones here, not all; method: immunoSEQ multiplex PCR. This table has tens of thousands of clones, approximately 80% appearing once. The input for sequencing was peripheral blood, taken from a patient treated with radiotherapy plus ipilimumab. The receptors derive from a human donor with non-small cell lung cancer who had stable disease on radiotherapy plus ipilimumab. CDR3s include the opening cysteine and the closing phenylalanine or tryptophan. The order of the fields is D gene, J gene, clone size, V gene, CDR3 protein, CDR3 DNA. A D gene is named only where the DNA matches it firmly. The size of a clone is reported for some rows only, either as once, few or many, or as a class for expanded clones.

>.|TRBJ2-2|.|TRBV7-7
CASSPTRGNTGELFF
TGTGCCAGCAGCCCTACACGGGGGAACACCGGGGAGCTGTTTTTT
>TRBD2|TRBJ2-7|.|TRBV4-1
CASSQTSGGQSSYEQYF
TGCGCCAGCAGCCAAACTAGCGGGGGCCAAAGCTCCTACGAGCAGTACTTC
>TRBD2|TRBJ2-5|few|TRBV9
CASSAGGDLRETQYF
TGTGCCAGCAGCGCGGGGGGGGACCTGAGGGAGACCCAGTACTTC
>.|TRBJ1-1|.|TRBV2
CASSSTENTEAFF
TGTGCCAGCAGTTCTACAGAGAACACTGAAGCTTTCTTT
>.|TRBJ2-7|once|TRBV7-6
CASSLYAGIEQYF
TGTGCCAGCAGCTTATATGCAGGGATCGAGCAGTACTTC
>.|TRBJ2-1|.|TRBV7-3
CASSLSGYRDEQFF
TGTGCCAGCAGCTTATCTGGGTATCGCGATGAGCAGTTCTTC
>.|TRBJ2-2|few|TRBV2
CASSRRLGSRAGELFF
TGTGCCAGCAGTCGCAGGTTGGGCTCTCGGGCCGGGGAGCTGTTTTTT
>.|TRBJ2-3|once|TRBV20-1
CSARDREKGYF
TGCAGTGCTAGAGATCGCGAGAAGGGGTATTTT
>.|TRBJ2-1|.|TRBV28
CASSPDYNEQFF
TGTGCCAGCAGTCCCGACTACAATGAGCAGTTCTTC
>TRBD2|TRBJ2-3|few|TRBV6-4
CASSETSGGRGTDTQYF
TGTGCCAGCAGTGAAACTAGCGGGGGGAGAGGCACAGATACGCAGTATTTT
>TRBD1|TRBJ1-1|.|TRBV18
CASSPNSGGNTEAFF
TGTGCCAGCTCACCAAACTCAGGGGGGAACACTGAAGCTTTCTTT
>.|TRBJ1-6|few|TRBV18
CASSPLQTNSPLHF
TGTGCCAGCTCACCACTCCAGACAAATTCACCCCTCCACTTT
>TRBD2|TRBJ2-3|.|TRBV7-2
CASRQPGLAGGSTDTQYF
TGTGCCAGCAGACAACCGGGACTAGCGGGGGGGAGCACAGATACGCAGTATTTT
>.|TRBJ1-2|.|TRBV5-4
CASSLDSMYGYTF
TGTGCCAGCAGCTTGGACAGTATGTATGGCTACACCTTC
>.|TRBJ2-1|.|TRBV18
CASIQGSGTYNEQFF
TGTGCCAGCATCCAGGGGAGCGGTACCTACAATGAGCAGTTCTTC
>.|TRBJ2-7|.|TRBV7-2
CASSFSQGPYEQYF
TGTGCCAGCAGCTTTTCGCAGGGCCCCTACGAGCAGTACTTC
>TRBD1|TRBJ2-7|.|TRBV28
CASSSLERQGYEQYF
TGTGCCAGCAGTTCCCTAGAACGACAGGGCTACGAGCAGTACTTC
>.|TRBJ2-7|.|TRBV9
CASSGTDSYEQYF
TGTGCCAGCAGCGGGACAGATTCCTACGAGCAGTACTTC
>TRBD2|TRBJ2-7|.|TRBV6-1
CASSEGLAGGHEQYF
TGTGCCAGCAGTGAAGGACTAGCGGGAGGCCACGAGCAGTACTTC
>.|TRBJ2-3|.|TRBV5-6
CASSLFTDTQYF
TGTGCCAGCAGCTTGTTTACGGATACGCAGTATTTT
>TRBD1|TRBJ1-2|.|TRBV18
CAFGRDRGSLDYGYTF
TGTGCCTTTGGTCGGGACAGGGGATCCCTCGACTATGGCTACACCTTC
>.|TRBJ2-7|.|TRBV7-8
CASSIQPYEQYF
TGTGCCAGCAGCATCCAGCCTTACGAGCAGTACTTC
>TRBD2|TRBJ2-2|.|TRBV2
CASRGTSGRITGELFF
TGTGCCAGCAGAGGGACTAGCGGGAGGATCACCGGGGAGCTGTTTTTT
>.|TRBJ2-3|.|TRBV11-2
CASSPGGGPTDTQYF
TGTGCCAGCAGCCCCGGTGGAGGGCCCACAGATACGCAGTATTTT
>.|TRBJ2-7|.|TRBV5-5
CASSLASPPNYEQYF
TGTGCCAGCAGTCTAGCGTCTCCACCCAACTACGAGCAGTACTTC
>.|TRBJ1-1|.|TRBV5-8
CASSSGHLSMNTEAFF
TGTGCCAGCAGCTCGGGACATTTATCCATGAACACTGAAGCTTTCTTT
>.|TRBJ1-1|.|TRBV27
CASSLSRNTEAFF
TGTGCCAGCAGTTTATCGCGAAACACTGAAGCTTTCTTT